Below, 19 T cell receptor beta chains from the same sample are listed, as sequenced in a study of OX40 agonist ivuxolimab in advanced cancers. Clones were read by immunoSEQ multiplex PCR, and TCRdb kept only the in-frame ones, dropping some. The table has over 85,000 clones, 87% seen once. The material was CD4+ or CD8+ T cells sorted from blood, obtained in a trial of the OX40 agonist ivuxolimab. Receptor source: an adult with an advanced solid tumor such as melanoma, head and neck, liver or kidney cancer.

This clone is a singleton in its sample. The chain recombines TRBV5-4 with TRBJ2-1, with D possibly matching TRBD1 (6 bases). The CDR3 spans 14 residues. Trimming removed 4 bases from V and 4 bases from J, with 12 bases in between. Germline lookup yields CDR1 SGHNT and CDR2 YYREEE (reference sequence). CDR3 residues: CASSTQGLYNEQFF. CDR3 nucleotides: TGTGCCAGCAGCACGCAGGGGCTGTACAATGAGCAGTTCTTC.

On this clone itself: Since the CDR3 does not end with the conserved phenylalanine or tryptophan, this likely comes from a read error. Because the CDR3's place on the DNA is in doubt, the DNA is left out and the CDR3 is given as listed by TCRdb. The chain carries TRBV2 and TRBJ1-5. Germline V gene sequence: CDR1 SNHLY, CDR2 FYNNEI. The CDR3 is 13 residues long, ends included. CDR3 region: CASSEEKSGLPNA.

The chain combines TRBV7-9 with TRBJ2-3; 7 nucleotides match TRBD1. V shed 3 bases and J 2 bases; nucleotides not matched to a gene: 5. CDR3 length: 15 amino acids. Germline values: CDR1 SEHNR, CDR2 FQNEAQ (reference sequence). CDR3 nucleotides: TGTGCCAGCAGCTTCGGGACAGACTCCACAGATACGCAGTATTTT. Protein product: CASSFGTDSTDTQYF.

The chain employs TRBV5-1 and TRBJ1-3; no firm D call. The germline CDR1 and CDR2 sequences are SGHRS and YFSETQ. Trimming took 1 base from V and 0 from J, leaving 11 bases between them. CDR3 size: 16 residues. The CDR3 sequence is CASSLITGASGNTIYF. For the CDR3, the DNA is TGCGCCAGCAGCTTGATCACGGGCGCCTCTGGAAACACCATATATTTT.

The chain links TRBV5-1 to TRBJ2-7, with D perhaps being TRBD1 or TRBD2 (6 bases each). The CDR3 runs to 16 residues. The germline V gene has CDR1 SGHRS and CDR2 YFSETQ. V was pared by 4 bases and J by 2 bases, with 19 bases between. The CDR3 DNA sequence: TGCGCCAGCAGCGTGGGTAGTGGGGGGCGGACCTACGAGCAGTACTTC. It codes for CASSVGSGGRTYEQYF.

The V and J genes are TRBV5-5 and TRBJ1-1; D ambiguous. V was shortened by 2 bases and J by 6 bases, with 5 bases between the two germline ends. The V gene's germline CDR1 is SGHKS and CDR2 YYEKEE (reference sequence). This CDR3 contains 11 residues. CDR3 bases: TGTGCCAGCAGCTTCTACGCTGAAGCTTTCTTT. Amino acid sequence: CASSFYAEAFF.

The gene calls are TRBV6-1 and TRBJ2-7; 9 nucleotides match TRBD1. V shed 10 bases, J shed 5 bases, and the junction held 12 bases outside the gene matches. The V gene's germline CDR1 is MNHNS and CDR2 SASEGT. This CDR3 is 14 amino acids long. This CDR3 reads CATSLDRGQDEQYF. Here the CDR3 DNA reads TGTGCCACATCCTTGGACAGGGGTCAGGACGAGCAGTACTTC.

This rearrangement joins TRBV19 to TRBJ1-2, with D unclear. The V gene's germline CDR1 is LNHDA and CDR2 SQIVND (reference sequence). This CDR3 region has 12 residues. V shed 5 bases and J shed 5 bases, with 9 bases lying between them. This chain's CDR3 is CASSPRGYGYTF. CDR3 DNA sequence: TGTGCCAGTAGTCCCCGCGGTTATGGCTACACCTTC.

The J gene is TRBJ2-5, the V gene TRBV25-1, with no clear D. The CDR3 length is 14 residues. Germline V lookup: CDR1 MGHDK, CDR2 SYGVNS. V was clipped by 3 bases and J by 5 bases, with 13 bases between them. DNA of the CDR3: TGTGCCAGCAGTGACCCAGCGAGGATTGAGACCCAGTACTTC. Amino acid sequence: CASSDPARIETQYF. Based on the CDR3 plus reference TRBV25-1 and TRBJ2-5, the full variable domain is EADIYQTPRYLVIGTGKKITLECSQTMGHDKMYWYQQDPGMELHLIHYSYGVNSTEKGDLSSESTVSRIRTEHFPLTLESARPSHTSQYLCASSDPARIETQYFGPGTRLLVL.

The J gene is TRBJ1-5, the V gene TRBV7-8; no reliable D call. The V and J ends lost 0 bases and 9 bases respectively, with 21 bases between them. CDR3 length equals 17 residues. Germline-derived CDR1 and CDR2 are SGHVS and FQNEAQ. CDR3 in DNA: TGTGCCAGCAGCTTAGCGCGCAAGCGAGACACCCATCCGCCCCAGCATTTT. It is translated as CASSLARKRDTHPPQHF.

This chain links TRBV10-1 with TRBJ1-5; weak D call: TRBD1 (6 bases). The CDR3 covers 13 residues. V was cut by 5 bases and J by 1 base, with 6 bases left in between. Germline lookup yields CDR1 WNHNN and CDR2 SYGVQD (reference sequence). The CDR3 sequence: CASSTGSNQPQHF. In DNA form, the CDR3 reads TGCGCCAGCAGTACAGGGAGCAATCAGCCCCAGCATTTT.

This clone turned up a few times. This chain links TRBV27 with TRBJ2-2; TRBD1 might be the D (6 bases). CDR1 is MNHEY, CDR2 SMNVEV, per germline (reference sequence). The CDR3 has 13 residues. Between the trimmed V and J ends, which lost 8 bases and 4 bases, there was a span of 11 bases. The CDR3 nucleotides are TGTGCCAGCTCGCACAGGGCCACCGGGGAGCTGTTTTTT. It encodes CASSHRATGELFF.

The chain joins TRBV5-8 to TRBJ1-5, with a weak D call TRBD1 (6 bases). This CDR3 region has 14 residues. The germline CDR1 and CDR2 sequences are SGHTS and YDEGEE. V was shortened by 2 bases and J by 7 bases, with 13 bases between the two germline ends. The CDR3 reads CASSLSVRGQPQHF. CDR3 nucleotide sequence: TGTGCCAGCAGCTTATCAGTCAGGGGACAGCCCCAGCATTTT.

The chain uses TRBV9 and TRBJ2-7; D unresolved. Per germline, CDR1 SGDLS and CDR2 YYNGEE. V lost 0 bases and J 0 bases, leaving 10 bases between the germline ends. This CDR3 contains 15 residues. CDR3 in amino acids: CASSVGSDPSYEQYF. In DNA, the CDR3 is TGTGCCAGCAGCGTAGGGTCAGATCCCTCCTACGAGCAGTACTTC.

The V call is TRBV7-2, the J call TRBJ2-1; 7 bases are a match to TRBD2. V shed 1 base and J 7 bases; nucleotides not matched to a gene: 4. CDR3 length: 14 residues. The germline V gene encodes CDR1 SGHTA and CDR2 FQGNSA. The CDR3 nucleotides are TGTGCCAGCAGCTTAGGGGGGGGTTGGAATGAGCAGTTCTTC. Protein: CASSLGGGWNEQFF.

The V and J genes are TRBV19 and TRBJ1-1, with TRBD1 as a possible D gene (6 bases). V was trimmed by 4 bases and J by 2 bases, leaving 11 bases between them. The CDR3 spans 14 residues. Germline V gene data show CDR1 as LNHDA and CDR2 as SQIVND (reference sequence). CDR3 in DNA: TGTGCCAGTAGTAACCGGGACACCAACACTGAAGCTTTCTTT. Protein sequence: CASSNRDTNTEAFF.

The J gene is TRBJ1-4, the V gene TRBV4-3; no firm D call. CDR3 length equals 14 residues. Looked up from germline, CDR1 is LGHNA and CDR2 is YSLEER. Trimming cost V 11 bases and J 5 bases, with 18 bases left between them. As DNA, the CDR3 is TGCGCCTCCCGATCCAGCGACGGAAATGAAAAACTGTTTTTT. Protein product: CASRSSDGNEKLFF.

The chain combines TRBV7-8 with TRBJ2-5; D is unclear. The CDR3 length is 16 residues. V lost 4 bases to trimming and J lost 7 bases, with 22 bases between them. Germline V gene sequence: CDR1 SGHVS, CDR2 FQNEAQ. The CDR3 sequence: CASSSRRLAPVGTQYF. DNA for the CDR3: TGTGCCAGCAGCTCCCGCAGGCTGGCCCCGGTAGGGACCCAGTACTTC.

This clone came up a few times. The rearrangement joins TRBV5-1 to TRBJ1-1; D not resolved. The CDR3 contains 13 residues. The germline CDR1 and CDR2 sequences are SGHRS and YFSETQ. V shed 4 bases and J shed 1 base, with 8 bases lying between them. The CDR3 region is CASSAGSNTEAFF. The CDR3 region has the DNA TGCGCCAGCAGCGCGGGGTCGAACACTGAAGCTTTCTTT.